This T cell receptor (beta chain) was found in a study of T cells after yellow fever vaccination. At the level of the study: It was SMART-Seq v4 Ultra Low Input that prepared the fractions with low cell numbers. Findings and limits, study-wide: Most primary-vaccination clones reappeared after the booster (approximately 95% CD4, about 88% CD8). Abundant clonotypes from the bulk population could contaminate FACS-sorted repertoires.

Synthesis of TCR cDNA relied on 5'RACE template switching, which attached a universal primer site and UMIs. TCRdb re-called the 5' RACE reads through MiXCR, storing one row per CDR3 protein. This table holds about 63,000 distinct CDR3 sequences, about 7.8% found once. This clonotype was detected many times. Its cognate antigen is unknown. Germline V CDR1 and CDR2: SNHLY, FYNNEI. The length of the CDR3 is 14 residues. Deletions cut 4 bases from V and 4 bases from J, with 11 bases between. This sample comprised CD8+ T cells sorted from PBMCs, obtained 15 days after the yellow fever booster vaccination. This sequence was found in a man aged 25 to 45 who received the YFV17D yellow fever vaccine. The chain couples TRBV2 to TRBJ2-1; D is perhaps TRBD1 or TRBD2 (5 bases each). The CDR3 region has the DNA TGTGCCAGCAGTGGGCAGGGACCGTACAATGAGCAGTTCTTC. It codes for CASSGQGPYNEQFF.